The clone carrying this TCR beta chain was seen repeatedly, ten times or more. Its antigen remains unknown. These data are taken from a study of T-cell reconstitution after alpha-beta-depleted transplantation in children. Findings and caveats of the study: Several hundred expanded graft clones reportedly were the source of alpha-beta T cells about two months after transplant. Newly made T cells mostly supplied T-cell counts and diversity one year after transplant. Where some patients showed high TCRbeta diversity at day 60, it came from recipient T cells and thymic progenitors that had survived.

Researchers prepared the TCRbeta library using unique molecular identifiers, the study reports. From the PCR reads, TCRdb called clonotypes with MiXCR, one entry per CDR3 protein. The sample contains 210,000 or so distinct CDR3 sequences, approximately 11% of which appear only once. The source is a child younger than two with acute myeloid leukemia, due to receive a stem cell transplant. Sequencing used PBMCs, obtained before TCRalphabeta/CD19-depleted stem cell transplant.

CDR3 residues: CSVVYGSTDTQYF. In DNA, the CDR3 is TGCAGCGTTGTTTATGGTAGCACAGATACGCAGTATTTT. The chain links TRBV29-1 to TRBJ2-3; D is uncertain. The V gene's germline CDR1 is SQVTM and CDR2 ANQGSEA. This CDR3 has 13 residues. V was clipped by 4 bases and J by 0 bases, with 8 bases between them.